This T cell receptor beta chain derives from a study of T cell responses to AZD1222 COVID-19 vaccine. This CDR3 spans 20 amino acids. The germline gives CDR1 MNHEY, CDR2 SMNVEV (reference sequence). J gave up 4 bases and V 3 bases, and 18 bases lay outside the gene matches. This clone was observed a single time. Using immunoSEQ multiplex PCR, the repertoire was profiled, and TCRdb retains in-frame clones only, with some absent. Among about 81,000 clones listed, just over 85% were seen once. The V gene is TRBV27, the J gene TRBJ2-1; 10 bases map to TRBD2. The origin of this receptor is an adult who received the AZD1222 COVID-19 vaccine. Sample: peripheral blood, taken 28 days after the second AZD1222 dose. This chain's CDR3 is CASSFPKREGHVLWYNEQFF. CDR3 nucleotides: TGTGCCAGCAGTTTTCCAAAGCGGGAGGGCCATGTTCTTTGGTACAATGAGCAGTTCTTC.